Reported below is one T cell receptor beta chain. The sample comes from a study of blood T cell repertoires in COVID-19. Study details: Italy, Spain and the United States were the sources of the convalescent and acute COVID-19 samples. Nucleic acid was either cDNA or gDNA, and it came from T cells, B-cell-depleted T cells, or PBMCs.

Germline V gene lookup returns CDR1 MNHEY and CDR2 SVGAGI. Trimming took off 0 bases at V and 4 bases at J, with 7 bases between the two ends. The length of the CDR3 is 13 residues. In the original analysis: Scientists estimated how many nucleated cells there were by amplifying reference gene primers. The table came from immunoSEQ multiplex PCR; TCRdb's copy has only in-frame clones and leaves some out. That table is the source of V, J and clone size, and D and trimming were worked out from the DNA. The table lists about 270,000 clones, around nine tenths of them singletons. This sequence joins TRBV6-5 and TRBJ2-7; D call uncertain. The sample comprised peripheral blood. This receptor was identified in a man in his forties with active or convalescent COVID-19. The CDR3 reads CASSYSPVYEQYF. The CDR3 nucleotides are TGTGCCAGCAGTTACTCGCCAGTTTACGAGCAGTACTTC.